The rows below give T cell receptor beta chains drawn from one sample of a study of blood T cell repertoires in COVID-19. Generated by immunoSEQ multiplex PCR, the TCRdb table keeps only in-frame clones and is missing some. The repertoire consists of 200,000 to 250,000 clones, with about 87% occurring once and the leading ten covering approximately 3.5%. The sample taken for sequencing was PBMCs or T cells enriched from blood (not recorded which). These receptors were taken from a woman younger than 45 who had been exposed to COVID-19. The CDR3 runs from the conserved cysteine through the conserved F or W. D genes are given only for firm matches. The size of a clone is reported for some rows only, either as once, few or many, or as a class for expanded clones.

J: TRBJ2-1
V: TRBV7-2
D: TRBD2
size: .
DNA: TGTGCCAGCAGCTTGCGGACTAGCGCGCCCAATGAGCAGTTCTTC
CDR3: CASSLRTSAPNEQFF

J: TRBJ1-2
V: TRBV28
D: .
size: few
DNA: TGTGCCAGCAGTTTAGACGGCCAGGTGGATAGCTACACCTTC
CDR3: CASSLDGQVDSYTF

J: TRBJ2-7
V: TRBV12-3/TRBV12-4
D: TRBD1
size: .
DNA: TGTGCCAGCAGTTTAGGGACAGGGTACGAGCAGTACTTC
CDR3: CASSLGTGYEQYF

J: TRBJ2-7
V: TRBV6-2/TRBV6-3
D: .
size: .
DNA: TGTGCCAGCAGTTACGCGGGATCCTACGAGCAGTACTTC
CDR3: CASSYAGSYEQYF

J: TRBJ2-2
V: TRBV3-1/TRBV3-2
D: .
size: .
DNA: TGTGCCAGCAGCCAAGCGGGAGACACCGGGGAGCTGTTTTTT
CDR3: CASSQAGDTGELFF

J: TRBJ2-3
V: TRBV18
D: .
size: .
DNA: TGTGCCAGCTCACCACTCCAGTGGCAGGCAAGCACAGATACGCAGTATTTT
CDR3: CASSPLQWQASTDTQYF

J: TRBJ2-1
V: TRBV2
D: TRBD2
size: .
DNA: TGTGCCAGCAGCCGTAGCGGGCCCCACAATGAGCAGTTCTTC
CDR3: CASSRSGPHNEQFF

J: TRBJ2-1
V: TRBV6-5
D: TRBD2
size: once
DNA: TGTGCCAGTGACTTAGCGGGAGTCGGCAATGAGCAGTTCTTC
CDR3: CASDLAGVGNEQFF

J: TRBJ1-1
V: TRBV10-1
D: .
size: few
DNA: TGCGCCAGCAGTGAGTTCAGGGGTAGGACTGAAGCTTTCTTT
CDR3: CASSEFRGRTEAFF

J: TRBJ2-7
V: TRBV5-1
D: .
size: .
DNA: TGCGCCAGCAGCTTCGGGGACTACGAGCAGTACTTC
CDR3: CASSFGDYEQYF

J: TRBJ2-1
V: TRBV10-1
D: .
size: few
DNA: TGCGCCAGCAGTGAGTCCCGAGGGCCGATCAACAATGAGCAGTTCTTC
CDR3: CASSESRGPINNEQFF

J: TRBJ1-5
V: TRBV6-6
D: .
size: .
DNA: TGTGCCAGCAGCCGACGAAAACAGGGCATCGAGCCCCGGTATAGCAATCAGCCCCAGCATTTT
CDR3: CASSRRKQGIEPRYSNQPQHF

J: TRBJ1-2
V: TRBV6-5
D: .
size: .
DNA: TGTGCCAGCAGTTACGAACACCCCTATGGCTACACCTTC
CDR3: CASSYEHPYGYTF

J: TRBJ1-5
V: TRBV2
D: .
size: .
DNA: TGTGCCAGCAGTGGCCAGAGGGAAGGAAATCAGCCCCAGCATTTT
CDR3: CASSGQREGNQPQHF

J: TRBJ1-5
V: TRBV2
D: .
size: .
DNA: TGTGCCAGCAGTGAAAGCCCGATGAATCAGCCCCAGCATTTT
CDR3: CASSESPMNQPQHF

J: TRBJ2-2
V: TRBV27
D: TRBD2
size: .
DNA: TGTGCCAGCAGCCTTGCGGGGAGGGTCGGGGAGCTGTTTTTT
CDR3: CASSLAGRVGELFF

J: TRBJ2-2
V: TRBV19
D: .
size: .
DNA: TGTGCCAGTGGGCCGATAAACACCGGGGAGCTGTTTTTT
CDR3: CASGPINTGELFF

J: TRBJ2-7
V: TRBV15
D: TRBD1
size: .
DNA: TGTGCCACCAGCAGACCTCTCGGACAGGGAGCATCCAACGAGCAGTACTTC
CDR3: CATSRPLGQGASNEQYF

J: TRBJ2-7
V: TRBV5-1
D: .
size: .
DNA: TGCGCCAGCAGCTTCGGGAGTACCACCTACGAGCAGTACTTC
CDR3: CASSFGSTTYEQYF

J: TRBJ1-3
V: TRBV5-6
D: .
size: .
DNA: TGTGCCAGCAGCTTGGAACCGGGCTCTGGAAACACCATATATTTT
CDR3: CASSLEPGSGNTIYF

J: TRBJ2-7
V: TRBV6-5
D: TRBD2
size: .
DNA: TGTGCCAGCACTATTAGCGGGAGCTCCTACGAGCAGTACTTC
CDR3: CASTISGSSYEQYF

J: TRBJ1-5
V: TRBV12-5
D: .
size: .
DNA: TGTGCTAGTGGTTTAGGGCAGGGGAATCAGCCCCAGCATTTT
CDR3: CASGLGQGNQPQHF

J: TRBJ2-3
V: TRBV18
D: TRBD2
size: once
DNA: TGTGCCAGCTCACATCTAGCGGGAGTTGATACGCAGTATTTT
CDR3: CASSHLAGVDTQYF

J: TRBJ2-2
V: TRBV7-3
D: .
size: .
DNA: TGTGCCAGCAGCTTAGAGGGTGGCACCGGGGAGCTGTTTTTT
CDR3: CASSLEGGTGELFF

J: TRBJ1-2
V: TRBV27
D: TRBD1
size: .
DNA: TGTGCCAGCAGCCGGACAGGGAGCTATGGCTACACCTTC
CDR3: CASSRTGSYGYTF

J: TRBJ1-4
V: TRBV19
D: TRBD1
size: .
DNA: TGTGCCAGCAAACTCGCGGGACAGATTAATGAAAAACTGTTTTTT
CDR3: CASKLAGQINEKLFF

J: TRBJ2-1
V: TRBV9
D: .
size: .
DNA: TGTGCCAGCAGCCCCCGCGACAGGTGGGATTCGAATGAGCAGTTCTTC
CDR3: CASSPRDRWDSNEQFF

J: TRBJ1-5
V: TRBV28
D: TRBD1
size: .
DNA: TGTGCCAGCAGTTTGCCGACAGGGACCCTGAATCAGCCCCAGCATTTT
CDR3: CASSLPTGTLNQPQHF

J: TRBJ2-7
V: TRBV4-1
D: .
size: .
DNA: TGCGCCAGCAGCCAAGATCTCGGGGGTGCGCGAGAGCAGTACTTC
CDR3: CASSQDLGGAREQYF

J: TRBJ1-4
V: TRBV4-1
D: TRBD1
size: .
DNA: TGCGCCAGCAGCATCGGGACAGGGACATATATTGAAAAACTGTTTTTT
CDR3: CASSIGTGTYIEKLFF

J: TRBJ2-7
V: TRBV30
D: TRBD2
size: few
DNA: TGTGCCTGGTCCATAGCGGGAGTCTCCTACGAGCAGTACTTC
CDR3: CAWSIAGVSYEQYF

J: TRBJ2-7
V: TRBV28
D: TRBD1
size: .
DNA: TGTGCCAGCAGTTTAGGGACAGGGGACATCTCCTACGAGCAGTACTTC
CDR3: CASSLGTGDISYEQYF

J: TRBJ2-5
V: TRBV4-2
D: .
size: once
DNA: TGTGCCAGCAGCCCCGGGACTCGGCAAGAGACCCAGTACTTC
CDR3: CASSPGTRQETQYF

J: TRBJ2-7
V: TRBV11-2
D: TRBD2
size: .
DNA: TGTGCCAGCAGCCAACCGGGACTAGCGGGAGGGCGAAACGAGCAGTACTTC
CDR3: CASSQPGLAGGRNEQYF

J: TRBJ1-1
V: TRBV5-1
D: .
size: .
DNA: TGCGCCAGCAGCTTGGAAGGGGTTCAGACTGAAGCTTTCTTT
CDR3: CASSLEGVQTEAFF

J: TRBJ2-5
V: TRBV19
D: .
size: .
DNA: TGTGCCAGTAGCGATAGAAAAGAGACCCAGTACTTC
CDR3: CASSDRKETQYF

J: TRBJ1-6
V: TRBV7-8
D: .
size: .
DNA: TGTGCCAGCAGCTCCAGCCAGGGTTTAAGGAATTCACCCCTCCACTTT
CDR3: CASSSSQGLRNSPLHF

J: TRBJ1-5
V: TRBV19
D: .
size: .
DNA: TGTGCCAGTAGTACCTCGGGGGGCAAATCGGATTTT
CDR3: CASSTSGGKSDF

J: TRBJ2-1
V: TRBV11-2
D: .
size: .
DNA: TGTGCCAGCAGCTTCCTCGGGTTCGGCTCCTACAATGAGCAGTTCTTC
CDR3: CASSFLGFGSYNEQFF

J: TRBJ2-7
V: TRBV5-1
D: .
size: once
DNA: TGCGCCAGCAGCTTGGGCCCTCCCAGGAGCGGAGTACCTTACGAGCAGTACTTC
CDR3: CASSLGPPRSGVPYEQYF